This T cell receptor (beta chain) was retrieved from a study of blood T cell repertoires in COVID-19. With V trimmed by 5 bases and J by 0 bases, 9 bases remained unmatched. CDR1 is LNHDA, CDR2 SQIVND, per germline (reference sequence). This CDR3 spans 16 amino acids. Libraries were prepared by immunoSEQ multiplex PCR; TCRdb keeps only in-frame clonotypes and omits some of them. The table has under 300,000 clones, just over 90% seen once; the top ten hold 2.3%. Everyone who took part was roughly 18 to 89 years old, and they came from about two dozen US areas. The rearrangement uses TRBV19 and TRBJ1-1, with 7 bases fitting TRBD1. The sequenced sample consisted of PBMCs or T cells enriched from blood (not recorded which). The receptor was isolated from a woman aged 40 to 50 with acute COVID-19. The CDR3 spells CASSPGTVTMNTEAFF. CDR3 sequence (DNA): TGTGCCAGTAGTCCCGGGACAGTAACCATGAACACTGAAGCTTTCTTT.